These 27 T cell receptor beta chains came from one sample sequenced in a study of response to subunit inactivated influenza vaccine. Each CDR3 protein gets one entry after TCRdb re-called the RT-PCR reads with MiXCR. This table has roughly 620,000 distinct CDR3 sequences, over 9% appearing once. These data are also associated with another study on T cells expressing NK-cell markers. That study reports: As the method of synthesis, 5'RACE template switching with UMIs yielded TCR beta cDNA.

The sample consisted of PBMCs from blood, taken on the day of vaccination. Receptors originate from a middle-aged man who received an inactivated influenza vaccine.

This clonotype came up a few times. This chain links TRBV5-5 with TRBJ2-7, with TRBD2 as a possible D gene (6 bases). Germline values: CDR1 SGHKS, CDR2 YYEKEE (reference sequence). This CDR3 has 17 amino acids. Between the trimmed V and J ends, which lost 0 bases and 0 bases, there was a span of 16 bases. The CDR3 DNA is TGTGCCAGCAGCTTGGTGAGCCGGCGGGATTACTCCTACGAGCAGTACTTC. This sequence encodes CASSLVSRRDYSYEQYF.

This clonotype was recorded a few times. CDR3 region: CSASSGGSTDTQYF. Here the CDR3 DNA reads TGCAGTGCTAGTAGCGGCGGAAGCACAGATACGCAGTATTTT. V usage is TRBV20-1 and J usage is TRBJ2-3, with a possible D match to TRBD2 (6 bases). The V and J ends lost 3 bases and 0 bases respectively, with 10 bases between them. This CDR3 has 14 amino acids. Germline CDR1 and CDR2: DFQATT and SNEGSKA (reference sequence).

CDR3 region: CASSPEGYEYGYTF. The CDR3 nucleotides read TGTGCCAGCAGCCCCGAGGGGTACGAGTATGGCTACACCTTC. The chain uses TRBV14 and TRBJ1-2; TRBD1 is a possible D gene (5 bases). CDR1 SGHDN and CDR2 FVKESK come from the germline V gene. The V and J ends lost 4 bases and 5 bases respectively, with 14 bases between them. The CDR3 loop spans 14 amino acids.

This clonotype showed up many times. The chain has TRBV12-3 or TRBV12-4 and TRBJ1-5; 8 bases are a match to TRBD1. The junction had 7 bases not matched to a gene; V was cut back by 6 bases and J by 6 bases. The CDR3 extends over 14 amino acids. The CDR3 loop is CASRQGQVLQPQHF. The CDR3 nucleotides are TGTGCCAGCAGGCAGGGACAGGTACTTCAGCCCCAGCATTTT.

Ten or more counts support this clonotype. This chain links TRBV6-2 or TRBV6-3 with TRBJ2-7; D remains ambiguous. Trimming stripped 2 bases from V and 6 bases from J, with 8 bases between. Germline V gene data show CDR1 as MNHEY and CDR2 as SVGEGT. This CDR3 contains 12 residues. CDR3 DNA sequence: TGTGCCAGCAGTTACGTATCTCTCGAGCAGTACTTC. This encodes CASSYVSLEQYF.

This clonotype was seen at least ten times. The J gene is TRBJ2-1, the V gene TRBV7-2; D gene ambiguous. There are 13 residues in the CDR3. The germline V gene encodes CDR1 SGHTA and CDR2 FQGNSA. V gave up 6 bases and J gave up 0 bases, with 6 bases separating them. CDR3 in DNA: TGTGCCAGCAGGAGGAGCTCCTACAATGAGCAGTTCTTC. Its translation is CASRRSSYNEQFF.

The table lists this clonotype with many counts. This chain joins TRBV4-1 and TRBJ2-2, with D possibly TRBD2 on 5 matching bases. There are 16 residues in the CDR3. Germline V lookup: CDR1 MGHRA, CDR2 YSYEKL. The V end lost 4 bases, the J end lost 1 base, and 13 bases lay between the germline ends. CDR3 sequence: CASSLRTAENTGELFF. The CDR3 DNA sequence: TGCGCCAGCAGCCTCCGGACTGCTGAGAACACCGGGGAGCTGTTTTTT.

This clonotype was found a few times. The chain couples TRBV5-1 to TRBJ2-7, with 10 nucleotides matching TRBD1. Germline lookup yields CDR1 SGHRS and CDR2 YFSETQ. The CDR3 contains 15 residues. J lost 3 bases, V lost 5 bases, and 8 bases had no gene match. CDR3 sequence (DNA): TGCGCCAGCAGTTTCCTCCGGGACAGGGGCTACGAGCAGTACTTC. It encodes CASSFLRDRGYEQYF.

V gene TRBV5-5 combines with J gene TRBJ1-4; perhaps TRBD1 as D (5 bases). The CDR3 length is 15 residues. Trimming left V 0 bases short and J 10 bases short, with 16 bases between. Germline CDR1 and CDR2: SGHKS and YYEKEE (reference sequence). CDR3 region: CASSLEGQQSTKLFF. The CDR3 coding sequence is TGTGCCAGCAGCTTGGAGGGGCAGCAGTCGACAAAACTGTTTTTT.

V gene TRBV28 combines with J gene TRBJ1-2; D may be TRBD1 (6 bases). The CDR3 covers 13 residues. CDR1 is MDHEN, CDR2 SYDVKM, per germline. Trimming took 1 base from V and 4 from J, leaving 7 bases between them. In nucleotides, the CDR3 is TGTGCCAGCAGTTTATACAGGGCCTATGGCTACACCTTC. It yields the protein CASSLYRAYGYTF.

This clonotype was seen ten or more times. The chain carries TRBV5-1 and TRBJ1-2; perhaps TRBD1 as D (6 bases). This CDR3 spans 17 amino acids. Deletions cut 5 bases from V and 1 base from J, with 21 bases between. Per germline, CDR1 SGHRS and CDR2 YFSETQ. Here the CDR3 reads CASRAQQGALLNYGYTF. In DNA, the CDR3 is TGCGCCAGCAGGGCCCAACAGGGCGCCTTACTTAACTATGGCTACACCTTC.

The chain uses TRBV28 and TRBJ2-5, with TRBD2 matching 7 bases. Looked up from germline, CDR1 is MDHEN and CDR2 is SYDVKM. The CDR3 totals 16 residues. The V and J ends lost 5 bases and 2 bases, in that order; junction bases with no gene match: 11. This CDR3 reads CASSHGGISGQETQYF. Written as DNA, the CDR3 is TGTGCCAGCAGTCATGGGGGGATTAGCGGGCAAGAGACCCAGTACTTC.

This clonotype occurred a few times. The chain has TRBV12-5 and TRBJ2-3; D call uncertain. Germline loops: CDR1 LGHNT, CDR2 FRNRAP. The V end lost 3 bases, the J end lost 6 bases, and 4 bases lay between the germline ends. This CDR3 comprises 11 residues. This chain's CDR3 is CASGFGDTQYF. DNA of the CDR3: TGTGCTAGTGGTTTCGGGGATACGCAGTATTTT.

The chain carries TRBV29-1 and TRBJ1-2; 12 nucleotides match TRBD1. Germline CDR1 SQVTM, CDR2 ANQGSEA. The junction had 7 bases not matched to a gene; V was cut back by 6 bases and J by 8 bases. CDR3 size: 13 residues. CDR3 DNA: TGCAGCGTCCCGGGACAGGGGGCTAGGGGCTACACCTTC. Translated, it gives CSVPGQGARGYTF.

The chain is built from TRBV6-1 and TRBJ1-1; D uncertain. Germline CDR1 reads MNHNS; CDR2 reads SASEGT. Trimming left V 6 bases short and J 1 base short, with 15 bases between. This CDR3 contains 15 residues. The CDR3 nucleotides read TGTGCCAGCAGCCCACTAGACACCCGGAACACTGAAGCTTTCTTT. Residues: CASSPLDTRNTEAFF.

As for this clonotype: Germline is not matched at one junction end, which may reflect a read error. The V call is TRBV3-1, the J call TRBJ1-4; D is undetermined. CDR3 length equals 16 residues. Germline values: CDR1 LGHDT, CDR2 YNNKEL (reference sequence). DNA for the CDR3: TGTGACAGCAGCCAAGTTGGCGGCAGTATGAATGAAAAACTGTTTTTT. Translating gives CDSSQVGGSMNEKLFF.

This clonotype came up a few times. CDR3 residues: CASSYQGPLANYGYTF. CDR3 DNA sequence: TGTGCCAGCAGTTACCAGGGTCCCCTAGCTAACTATGGCTACACCTTC. The rearrangement uses TRBV6-5 and TRBJ1-2; perhaps TRBD1 as D (5 bases). V shed 2 bases and J shed 0 bases, with 13 bases lying between them. The germline gives CDR1 MNHEY, CDR2 SVGAGI. There are 16 residues in the CDR3.

This CDR3 is CSASLGFNQPQHF. Here the CDR3 DNA reads TGCAGTGCTAGTCTGGGTTTCAATCAGCCCCAGCATTTT. The chain recombines TRBV20-1 with TRBJ1-5; D remains ambiguous. The CDR3 covers 13 residues. V gave up 3 bases and J gave up 3 bases, with 9 bases separating them. In germline, CDR1 is DFQATT, CDR2 SNEGSKA (reference sequence).

This clonotype was observed a few times. This rearrangement joins TRBV12-3 or TRBV12-4 to TRBJ2-1; the match to TRBD2 covers 7 bases. The CDR3 is made up of 15 amino acids. With 4 bases clipped from V and 7 bases from J, the junction kept 10 bases outside the gene matches. The CDR3 protein is CASSSLAASGNEQFF. In DNA form, the CDR3 reads TGTGCCAGCAGTTCCCTAGCGGCCTCTGGGAATGAGCAGTTCTTC.

This clonotype was found many times. The gene calls are TRBV5-1 and TRBJ2-7, with D perhaps TRBD1 (6 bases). CDR3 length: 13 amino acids. The germline V gene encodes CDR1 SGHRS and CDR2 YFSETQ. V was clipped by 3 bases and J by 0 bases, with 7 bases between them. CDR3 protein: CASSWDISYEQYF. In DNA, the CDR3 is TGCGCCAGCAGCTGGGACATCTCCTACGAGCAGTACTTC.

The chain has TRBV20-1 and TRBJ2-7; D gene unclear. From germline, CDR1 is DFQATT and CDR2 SNEGSKA (reference sequence). V was pared by 2 bases and J by 4 bases, with 3 bases between. CDR3 length: 10 residues. CDR3 loop: CSARTYEQYF. CDR3 DNA: TGCAGTGCTAGAACGTACGAGCAGTACTTC.

This clonotype was seen at least ten times. This sequence joins TRBV20-1 and TRBJ1-2; weak D call: TRBD1 (6 bases). The CDR3 runs to 12 residues. CDR1 and CDR2 (germline): DFQATT, SNEGSKA (reference sequence). V lost 3 bases and J lost 4, with 9 bases in between. As DNA, the CDR3 is TGCAGTGCTAGGGACAGCTCCTATGGCTACACCTTC. Translated: CSARDSSYGYTF.

This clonotype has just a few counts. V is TRBV5-1 and J is TRBJ1-5; D is perhaps TRBD1 (6 bases). Germline CDR1 and CDR2: SGHRS and YFSETQ. This CDR3 comprises 15 residues. The V end lost 2 bases, the J end lost 5 bases, and 14 bases lay between the germline ends. For the CDR3, the DNA is TGCGCCAGCAGCTTCCGTGGGGGCAGGGATCAGCCCCAGCATTTT. Amino acid sequence: CASSFRGGRDQPQHF.

This clonotype has a handful of counts. This rearrangement joins TRBV2 to TRBJ2-7, with D perhaps matching TRBD2 (5 bases). The germline V and J ends were trimmed by 3 bases and 6 bases, with 9 bases remaining between them. This CDR3 has 12 amino acids. From germline, CDR1 is SNHLY and CDR2 FYNNEI. The CDR3 region has the DNA TGTGCCAGCAGTGATTCTAGCTCCGAGCAGTACTTC. Translated, it gives CASSDSSSEQYF.

CDR3 protein: CASSAIGDRVYNEQFF. The CDR3 DNA follows: TGTGCCAGCAGCGCAATTGGGGACAGGGTCTACAATGAGCAGTTCTTC. J is TRBJ2-1 and V is TRBV9, with 9 bases matching TRBD1. CDR1 and CDR2 (germline): SGDLS, YYNGEE. V was clipped by 3 bases and J by 3 bases; unmatched bases: 7. CDR3 length equals 16 residues.

This sequence joins TRBV28 and TRBJ2-6; D not resolved. Trimming stripped 3 bases from V and 0 bases from J, with 9 bases between. The CDR3 sequence is 16 residues long. The germline CDR1 and CDR2 sequences are MDHEN and SYDVKM. This chain's CDR3 is CASSFGLGSGANVLTF. The CDR3 coding sequence is TGTGCCAGCAGTTTCGGCCTGGGCTCTGGGGCCAACGTCCTGACTTTC. Supplemented by reference TRBV28 and TRBJ2-6, the full variable domain reads DVKVTQSSRYLVKRTGEKVFLECVQDMDHENMFWYRQDPGLGLRLIYFSYDVKMKEKGDIPEGYSVSREKKERFSLILESASTNQTSMYLCASSFGLGSGANVLTFGAGSRLTVL.

V and J are TRBV12-3 or TRBV12-4 and TRBJ1-5; TRBD1 agrees at 9 bases. After removal of 7 bases from V and 5 bases from J, the junction contained 12 bases not matched to a gene. The CDR3 covers 16 residues. In DNA form, the CDR3 reads TGTGCCAGCATCAAGTCCGGGACAGGGTATTATCAGCCCCAGCATTTT. Protein sequence: CASIKSGTGYYQPQHF.